This TCR beta chain was obtained from a study of cytomegalovirus exposure and HLA in healthy donors. Study-level background: In a later analysis, the 110 or so validation repertoires were reported to have used the same platform as the approximately 700 first-cohort repertoires. Findings and caveats of the study: TCR beta chains numbering under 200 were designated cytomegalovirus-associated.

Germline V gene data show CDR1 as SGHTA and CDR2 as FQGNSA. The V and J ends lost 2 bases and 5 bases respectively, with 19 bases between them. The CDR3 consists of 16 residues. TCRdb keeps only in-frame clones here, not all; method: immunoSEQ multiplex PCR. The repertoire holds around 250,000 clones, about 92% seen once, with approximately 3.1% in the top ten. In the case of this clone: What it recognizes is unknown.

The sample was PBMCs. The rearrangement joins TRBV7-2 to TRBJ2-7; weak D call: TRBD1 (5 bases). The receptor's source is a young woman in good health and CMV-seronegative. The CDR3, as DNA: TGTGCCAGCAGCTTATTAGCACCTCGACAGCATAACGAGCAGTACTTC. Translated, it gives CASSLLAPRQHNEQYF.